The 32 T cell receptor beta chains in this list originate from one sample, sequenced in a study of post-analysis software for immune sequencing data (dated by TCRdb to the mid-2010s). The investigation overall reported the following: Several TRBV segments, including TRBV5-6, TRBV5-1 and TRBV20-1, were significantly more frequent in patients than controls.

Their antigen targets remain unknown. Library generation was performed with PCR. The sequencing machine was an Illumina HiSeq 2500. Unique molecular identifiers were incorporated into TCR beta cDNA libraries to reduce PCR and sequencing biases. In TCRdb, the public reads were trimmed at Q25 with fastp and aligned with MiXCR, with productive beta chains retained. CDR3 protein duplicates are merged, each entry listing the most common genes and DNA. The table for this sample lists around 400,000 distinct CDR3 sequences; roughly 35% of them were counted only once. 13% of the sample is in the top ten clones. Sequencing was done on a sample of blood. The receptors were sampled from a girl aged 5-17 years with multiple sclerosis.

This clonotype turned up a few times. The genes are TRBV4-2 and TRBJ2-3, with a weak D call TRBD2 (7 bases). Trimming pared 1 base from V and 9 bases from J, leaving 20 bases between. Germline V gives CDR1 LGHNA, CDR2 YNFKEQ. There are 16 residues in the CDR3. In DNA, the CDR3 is TGTGCCAGCAGCCAAGTAGGGGGGGCGCAAGAGAGAACGCAGTATTTT. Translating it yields CASSQVGGAQERTQYF.

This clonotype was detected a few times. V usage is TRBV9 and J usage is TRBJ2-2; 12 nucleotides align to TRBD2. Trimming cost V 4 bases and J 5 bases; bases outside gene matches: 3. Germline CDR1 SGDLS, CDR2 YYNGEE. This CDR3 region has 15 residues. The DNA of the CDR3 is TGTGCCAGCAGCTCCACTAGCGGGGGGACCGGGGAGCTGTTTTTT. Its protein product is CASSSTSGGTGELFF.

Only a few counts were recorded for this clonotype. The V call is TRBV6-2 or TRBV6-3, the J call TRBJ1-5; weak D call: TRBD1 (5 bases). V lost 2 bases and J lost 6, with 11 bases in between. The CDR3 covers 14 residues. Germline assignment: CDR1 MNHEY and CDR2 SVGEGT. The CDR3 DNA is TGTGCCAGCAGTTACGGCGGGGCAGGTCAGCCCCAGCATTTT. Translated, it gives CASSYGGAGQPQHF.

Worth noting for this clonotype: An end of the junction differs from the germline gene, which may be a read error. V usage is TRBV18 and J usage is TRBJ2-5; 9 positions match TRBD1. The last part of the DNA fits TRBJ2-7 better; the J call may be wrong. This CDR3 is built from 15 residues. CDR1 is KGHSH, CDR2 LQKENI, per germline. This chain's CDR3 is CACSPHPGQGSEQYF. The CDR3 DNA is TGTGCCTGCTCGCCCCATCCGGGACAGGGTTCCGAGCAGTACTTC.

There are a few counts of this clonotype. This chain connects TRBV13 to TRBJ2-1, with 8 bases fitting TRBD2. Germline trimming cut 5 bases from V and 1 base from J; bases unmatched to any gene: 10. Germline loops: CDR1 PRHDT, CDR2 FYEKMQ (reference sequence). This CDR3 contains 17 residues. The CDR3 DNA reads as TGTGCCAGCAGCCCACCCGGCGGGGGGCTATCCTACAATGAGCAGTTCTTC. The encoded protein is CASSPPGGGLSYNEQFF.

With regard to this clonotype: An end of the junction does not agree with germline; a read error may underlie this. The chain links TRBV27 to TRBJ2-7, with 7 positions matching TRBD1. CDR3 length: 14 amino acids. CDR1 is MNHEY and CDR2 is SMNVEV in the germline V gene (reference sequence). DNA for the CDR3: TGTGCCAGCAGTCAAAGACAGGGACCCTACGGGCAGTACTTC. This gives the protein CASSQRQGPYGQYF.

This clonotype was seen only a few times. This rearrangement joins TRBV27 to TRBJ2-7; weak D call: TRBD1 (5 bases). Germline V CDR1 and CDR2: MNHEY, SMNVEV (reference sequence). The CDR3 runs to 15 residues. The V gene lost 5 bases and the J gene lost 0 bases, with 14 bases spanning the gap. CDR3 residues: CASSPTVTDSYEQYF. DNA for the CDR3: TGTGCCAGCAGTCCGACAGTGACCGACTCCTACGAGCAGTACTTC.

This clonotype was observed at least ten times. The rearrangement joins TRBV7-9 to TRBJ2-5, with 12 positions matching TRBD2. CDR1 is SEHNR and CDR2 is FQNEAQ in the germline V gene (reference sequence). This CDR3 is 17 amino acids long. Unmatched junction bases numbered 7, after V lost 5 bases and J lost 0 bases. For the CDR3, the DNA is TGTGCCAGCAGCCCTAGCCGACTAGCGGGGGACCAAGAGACCCAGTACTTC. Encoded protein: CASSPSRLAGDQETQYF. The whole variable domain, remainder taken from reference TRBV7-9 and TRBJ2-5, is DTGVSQNPRHKITKRGQNVTFRCDPISEHNRLYWYRQTLGQGPEFLTYFQNEAQLEKSRLLSDRFSAERPKGSFSTLEIQRTEQGDSAMYLCASSPSRLAGDQETQYFGPGTRLLVL.

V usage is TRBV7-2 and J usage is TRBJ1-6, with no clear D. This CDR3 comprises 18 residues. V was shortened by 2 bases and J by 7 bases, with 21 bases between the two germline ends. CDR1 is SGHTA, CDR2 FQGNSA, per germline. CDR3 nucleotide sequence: TGTGCCAGCAGCTTATTACCCATCGGAGGGCAGCTAAATTCACCCCTCCACTTT. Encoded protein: CASSLLPIGGQLNSPLHF.

The CDR3 DNA reads TGTGCCAGCATTCTGACAGGTTTGAACACTGAAGCTTTCTTT. This gives the protein CASILTGLNTEAFF. The V and J genes are TRBV12-3 or TRBV12-4 and TRBJ1-1, with D tentatively TRBD1 (6 bases). The CDR3 loop spans 14 amino acids. The V end was cut by 7 bases, the J end by 0 bases, with 12 bases between.

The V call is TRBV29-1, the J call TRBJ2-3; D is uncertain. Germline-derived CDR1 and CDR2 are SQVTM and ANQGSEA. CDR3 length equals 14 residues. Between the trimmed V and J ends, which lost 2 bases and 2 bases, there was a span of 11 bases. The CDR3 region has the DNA TGCAGCGTTGAATCGGCGAAGGCCACAGATACGCAGTATTTT. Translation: CSVESAKATDTQYF.

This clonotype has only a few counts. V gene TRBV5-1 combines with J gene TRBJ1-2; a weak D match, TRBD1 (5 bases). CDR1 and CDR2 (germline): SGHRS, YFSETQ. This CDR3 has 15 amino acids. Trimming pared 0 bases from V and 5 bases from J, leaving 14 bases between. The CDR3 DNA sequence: TGCGCCAGCAGCTTGGCGGGGCCCGGGGGATATGGCTACACCTTC. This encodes CASSLAGPGGYGYTF.

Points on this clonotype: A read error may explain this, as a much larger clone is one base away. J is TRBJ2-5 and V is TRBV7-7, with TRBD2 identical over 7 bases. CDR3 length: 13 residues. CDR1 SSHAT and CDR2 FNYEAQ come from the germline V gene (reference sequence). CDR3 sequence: CASSWGGVDEQYF. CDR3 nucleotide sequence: TGTGCTAGCAGCTGGGGAGGGGTGGATGAGCAGTACTTC. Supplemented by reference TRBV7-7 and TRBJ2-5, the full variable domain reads GAGVSQSPRYKVTKRGQDVTLRCDPISSHATLYWYQQALGQGPEFLTYFNYEAQPDKSGLPSDRFSAERPEGSISTLTIQRTEQRDSAMYRCASSWGGVDEQYFGPGTRLLVL.

The CDR3 region is CASSLAGTRGWDEQFF. As DNA, the CDR3 is TGTGCCAGCAGCTTGGCCGGGACTAGGGGCTGGGATGAGCAGTTCTTC. V usage is TRBV7-6 and J usage is TRBJ2-1; 8 bases are a match to TRBD2. Per the germline V gene, CDR1 is SGHVS and CDR2 is FNYEAQ. V gave up 3 bases and J gave up 8 bases; unmatched junction bases: 12. The CDR3 covers 16 residues.

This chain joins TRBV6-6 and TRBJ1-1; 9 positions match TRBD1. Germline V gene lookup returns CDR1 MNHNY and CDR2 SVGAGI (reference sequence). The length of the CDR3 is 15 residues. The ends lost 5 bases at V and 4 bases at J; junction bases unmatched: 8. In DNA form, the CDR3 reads TGTGCCAGCAGTGGACAGGGGAGAAAAGGCACTGAAGCTTTCTTT. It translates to CASSGQGRKGTEAFF.

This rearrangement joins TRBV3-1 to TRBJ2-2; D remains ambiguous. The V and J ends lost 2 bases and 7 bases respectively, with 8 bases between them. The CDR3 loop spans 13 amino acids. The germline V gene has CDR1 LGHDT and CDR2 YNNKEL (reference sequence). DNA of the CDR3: TGTGCCAGCAGCCAATCGGCTAGCGGGGAGCTGTTTTTT. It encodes CASSQSASGELFF.

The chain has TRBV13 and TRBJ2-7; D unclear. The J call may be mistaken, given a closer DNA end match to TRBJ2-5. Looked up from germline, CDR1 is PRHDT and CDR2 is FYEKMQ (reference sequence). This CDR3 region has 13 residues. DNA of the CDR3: TGTGCCAGCAGCTTAGTTAGCTTGGAGACCCAGTACTTC. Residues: CASSLVSLETQYF.

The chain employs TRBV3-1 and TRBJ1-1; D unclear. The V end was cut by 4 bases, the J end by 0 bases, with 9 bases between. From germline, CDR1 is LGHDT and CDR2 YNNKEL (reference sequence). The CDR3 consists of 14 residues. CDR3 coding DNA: TGTGCCAGCAGCCGAGTGGCGGTGAACACTGAAGCTTTCTTT. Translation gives CASSRVAVNTEAFF.

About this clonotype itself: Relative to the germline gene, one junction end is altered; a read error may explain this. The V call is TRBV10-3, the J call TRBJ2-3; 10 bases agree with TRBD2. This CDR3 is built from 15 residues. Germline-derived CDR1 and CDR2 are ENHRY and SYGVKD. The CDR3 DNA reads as TGTGCCATCAGTAAGTCGGGACTAGCGAGAGATACGCAGTATTTT. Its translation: CAISKSGLARDTQYF.

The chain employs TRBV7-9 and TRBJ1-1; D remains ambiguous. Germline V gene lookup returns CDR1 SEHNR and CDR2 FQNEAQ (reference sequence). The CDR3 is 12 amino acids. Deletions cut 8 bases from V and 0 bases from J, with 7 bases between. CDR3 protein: CASYDLNTEAFF. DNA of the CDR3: TGTGCCAGCTACGATTTGAACACTGAAGCTTTCTTT.

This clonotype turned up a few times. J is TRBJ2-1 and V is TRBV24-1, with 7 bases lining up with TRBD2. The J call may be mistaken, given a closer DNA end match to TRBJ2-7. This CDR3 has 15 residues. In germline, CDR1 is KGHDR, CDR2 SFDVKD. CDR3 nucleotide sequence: TGTGCCACCGGGGAGGGCGCAGGGTCCTACAATGAGCAGTACTTC. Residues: CATGEGAGSYNEQYF.

CDR3 loop: CASSQGGRTGAGELFF. CDR3 sequence (DNA): TGCGCCAGCAGCCAAGGGGGTCGGACAGGGGCCGGGGAGCTGTTTTTT. The V gene is TRBV4-3, the J gene TRBJ2-2, with 9 bases identical to TRBD1. The germline V gene encodes CDR1 LGHNA and CDR2 YSLEER. The CDR3 covers 16 residues. Trimming took 1 base from V and 6 from J; bases not matched to a gene: 6.

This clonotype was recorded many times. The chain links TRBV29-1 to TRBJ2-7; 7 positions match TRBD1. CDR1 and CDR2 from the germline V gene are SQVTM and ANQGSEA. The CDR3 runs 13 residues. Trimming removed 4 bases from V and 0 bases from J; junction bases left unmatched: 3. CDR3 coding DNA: TGCAGCGTTGTAGGGGGCGACTCCTACGAGCAGTACTTC. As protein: CSVVGGDSYEQYF.

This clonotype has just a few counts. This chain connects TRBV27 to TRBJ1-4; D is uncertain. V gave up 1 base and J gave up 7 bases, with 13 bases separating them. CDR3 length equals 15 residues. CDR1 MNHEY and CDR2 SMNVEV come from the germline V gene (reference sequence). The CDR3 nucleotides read TGTGCCAGCAGTTTATTCGGGGTTCGGGGTGAAAAACTGTTTTTT. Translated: CASSLFGVRGEKLFF.

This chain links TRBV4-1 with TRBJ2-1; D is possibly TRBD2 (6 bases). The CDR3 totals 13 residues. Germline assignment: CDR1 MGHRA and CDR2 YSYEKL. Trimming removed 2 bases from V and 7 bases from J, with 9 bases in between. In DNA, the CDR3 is TGCGCCAGCAGCCAAACAGGAGGGAATGAGCAGTTCTTC. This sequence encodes CASSQTGGNEQFF.

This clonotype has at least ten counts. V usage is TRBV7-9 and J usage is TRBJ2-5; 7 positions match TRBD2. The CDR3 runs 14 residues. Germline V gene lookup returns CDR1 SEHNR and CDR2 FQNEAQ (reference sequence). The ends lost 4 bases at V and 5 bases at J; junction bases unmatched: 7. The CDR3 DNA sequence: TGTGCCAGCAGCTCCAGCGGGGCAGAGGAGACCCAGTACTTC. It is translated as CASSSSGAEETQYF. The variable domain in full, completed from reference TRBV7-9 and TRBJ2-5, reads DTGVSQNPRHKITKRGQNVTFRCDPISEHNRLYWYRQTLGQGPEFLTYFQNEAQLEKSRLLSDRFSAERPKGSFSTLEIQRTEQGDSAMYLCASSSSGAEETQYFGPGTRLLVL.

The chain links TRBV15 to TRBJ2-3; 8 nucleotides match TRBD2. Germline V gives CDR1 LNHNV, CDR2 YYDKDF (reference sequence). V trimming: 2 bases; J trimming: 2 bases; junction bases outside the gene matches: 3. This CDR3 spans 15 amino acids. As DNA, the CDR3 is TGTGCCACCAGCAGAAGCGGGGGCCTCACAGATACGCAGTATTTT. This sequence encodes CATSRSGGLTDTQYF.

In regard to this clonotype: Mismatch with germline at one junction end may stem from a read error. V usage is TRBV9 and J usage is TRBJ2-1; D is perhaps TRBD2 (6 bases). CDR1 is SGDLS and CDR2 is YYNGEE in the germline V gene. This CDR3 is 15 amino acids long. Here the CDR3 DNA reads TGTGCCAGCAGCGCCTCGGGGCGGGGTTCCAATAAGCAGTTCTTC. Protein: CASSASGRGSNKQFF.

The CDR3 reads CSVEDKGTPYEQYF. The DNA for the CDR3 is TGCAGCGTTGAAGATAAGGGGACCCCCTACGAGCAGTACTTC. The rearrangement uses TRBV29-1 and TRBJ2-7; either TRBD1 or TRBD2 may fit D (5 bases each). In germline, CDR1 is SQVTM, CDR2 ANQGSEA. Trimming left V 0 bases short and J 2 bases short, with 11 bases between. The CDR3 spans 14 residues.

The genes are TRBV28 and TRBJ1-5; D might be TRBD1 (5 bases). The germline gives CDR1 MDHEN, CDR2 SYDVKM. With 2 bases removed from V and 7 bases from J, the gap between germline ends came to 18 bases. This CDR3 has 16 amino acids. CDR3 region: CASSLVRDDPGQPQHF. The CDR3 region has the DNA TGTGCCAGCAGTTTAGTAAGGGACGACCCAGGGCAGCCCCAGCATTTT.

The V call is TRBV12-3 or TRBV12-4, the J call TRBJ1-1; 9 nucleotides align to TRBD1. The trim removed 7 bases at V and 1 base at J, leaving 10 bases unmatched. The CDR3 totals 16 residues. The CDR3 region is CASTIGTGRGNTEAFF. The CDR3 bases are TGTGCCAGCACTATTGGGACAGGGCGAGGGAACACTGAAGCTTTCTTT.

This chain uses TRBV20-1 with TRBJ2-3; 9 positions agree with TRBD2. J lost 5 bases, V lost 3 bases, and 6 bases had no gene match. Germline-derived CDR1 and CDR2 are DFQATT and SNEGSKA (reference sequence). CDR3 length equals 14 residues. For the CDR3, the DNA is TGCAGTGCTAGCGGGGCGGGGGGGCTAGATACGCAGTATTTT. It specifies CSASGAGGLDTQYF.